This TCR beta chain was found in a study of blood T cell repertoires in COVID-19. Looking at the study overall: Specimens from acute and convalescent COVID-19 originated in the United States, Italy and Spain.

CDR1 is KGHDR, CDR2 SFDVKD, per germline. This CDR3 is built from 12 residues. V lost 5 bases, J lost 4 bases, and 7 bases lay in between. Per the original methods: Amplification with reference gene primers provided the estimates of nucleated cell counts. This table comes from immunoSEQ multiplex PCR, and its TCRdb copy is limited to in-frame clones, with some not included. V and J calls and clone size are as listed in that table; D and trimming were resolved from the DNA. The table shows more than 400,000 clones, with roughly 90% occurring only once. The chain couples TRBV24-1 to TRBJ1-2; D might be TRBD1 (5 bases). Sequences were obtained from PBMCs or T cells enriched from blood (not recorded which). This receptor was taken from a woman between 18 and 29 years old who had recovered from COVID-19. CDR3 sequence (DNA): TGTGCCACCAGTGGTACAGGCTATGGCTACACCTTC. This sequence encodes CATSGTGYGYTF.